This T cell receptor (beta chain) came from a study of blood T cell repertoires in COVID-19 (dated by TCRdb to the early 2020s). Context from the whole study: Collaborator samples came from the United States, Italy and Spain and covered acute and convalescent phases of COVID-19. A freely available public database, intended as a resource for researchers studying the immune response to SARS-CoV-2, is where the repertoires were released. Where available, HLA class I and class II types were obtained from metadata supplied by the sample provider rather than from assay-based typing. Subjects who had been exposed to COVID-19, were actively infected with it, or had recovered from it provided the deeply sampled blood TCRbeta repertoires that made up the dataset. Samples came from the ongoing ImmuneRACE study (first 160 participants) plus 1,254 subjects from 6 global collaborators. Nearly every sample came with metadata listing a de-identified subject ID, COVID-19 status, age in years and sex. The prospective study material was composed of cDNA or gDNA derived from T cells, B-cell-depleted T cells, or PBMCs. What the study reported, not specific to this receptor: Clinical and demographic metadata were provided uncurated, with the amount varying by source and participant.

The immunoSEQ Assay, a bias-controlled multiplex PCR, was used to amplify TCRbeta CDR3 regions from genomic DNA. As for the authors' bioinformatics: The number of nucleated cells in each sample was estimated by amplification of reference gene primers within the assay. To quantify the absolute abundance of each unique TCRbeta CDR3 rearrangement, sequence reads were collapsed and filtered. For each sample, productive Simpson clonality was calculated as the square root of Simpson's diversity index across productive rearrangements. The immuneACCESS repertoire file appears here via TCRdb, limited to in-frame rearrangements. These files lack a portion of the clones; in checked studies, under half of the deficit traces to unresolved V genes, and the cause of the others is not known. V, J and clone size derive from that table, while D and trimming were established from the DNA sequence. The sample includes under 80,000 clones, with around 77% observed a single time. The ten largest account for about 20% of the sample.

Here V drops 3 bases and J drops 5 bases, and the junction holds 6 bases not matched to any gene. The CDR3 numbers 15 residues from cysteine through phenylalanine. Here the CDR3 DNA is all that survives: 45 bases in frame from base 1. The germline V gene (reference sequence) yields WNHNN for CDR1 and SYGVQD for CDR2. Regarding this clone: This receptor's antigen is unknown. Base qualities are not recorded, but no much larger clone differs from it by a single base.

Whole blood was collected in K2EDTA tubes by collaborating institutions according to the institutions' own protocols. For TCRbeta analysis, collaborator samples were shipped as frozen whole blood, as isolated PBMCs, or as DNA extracted from either sample type. This chain joins TRBV10-1 to TRBJ2-7; TRBD2 matches 11 bases in the middle. This TCR derives from a man at least 80 years old with active or convalescent COVID-19. What was sequenced was peripheral blood. The DNA is as follows: TGCGCCAGCAGTGAAGCACTAGCGGGGGTTGACGAGCAGTACTTC. This is translated as CASSEALAGVDEQYF.